The clone carrying this T cell receptor beta chain has a handful of counts. The antigen is not known. This record belongs to a study of blood T cells in healthy people across ages. The authors ran a second PCR of about 6 to 12 cycles using a sample-barcoded 5' primer and a J-beta primer mix. Via MiXCR, TCRdb re-called the 5' RACE reads, giving one row per CDR3 protein. Here the sample spans some 690,000 distinct CDR3 sequences, over 20% being singletons. Notes on the study in general: Donor CMV status, an unknown factor, possibly confounded changes in expanded clonotypes. The fall in TCR beta diversity per million T cells was roughly linear with age.

Trimming left V 7 bases short and J 0 bases short, with 18 bases between. The CDR3 has 16 amino acids. Germline CDR1 SEHNR, CDR2 FQNEAQ (reference sequence). The origin of this receptor is a man between 65 and 80 years old in good health. The chain uses TRBV7-9 and TRBJ1-2; D is perhaps TRBD1 (6 bases). The sequenced sample consisted of blood. In DNA form, the CDR3 reads TGTGCCAGCAACCCAGGGGACCTGCTCTCTAACTATGGCTACACCTTC. Its translation is CASNPGDLLSNYGYTF.